This entry describes one TCR beta chain. The germline V and J ends were trimmed by 4 bases and 1 base, with 10 bases remaining between them. Germline loops: CDR1 KGHSH, CDR2 LQKENI. CDR3 length equals 14 residues. These data belong to a study of blood T cell repertoires in COVID-19. Profiling relied on immunoSEQ multiplex PCR, and the TCRdb table lists in-frame clones only, not all of them. The table has around 270,000 clones, about 85% seen once. This clonotype originated in a human donor with COVID-19, enrolled during active disease. The donor label of this sample is uncertain. Sequences were obtained from peripheral blood. This chain connects TRBV18 to TRBJ1-1; no definite D call. The CDR3 coding sequence is TGTGCCAGCTCACGGCTGTCAGGGAACACTGAAGCTTTCTTT. It codes for CASSRLSGNTEAFF.